This entry concerns a single T cell receptor beta chain. The V and J ends lost 3 bases and 3 bases respectively, with 17 bases between them. Per the germline V gene, CDR1 is MGHRA and CDR2 is YSYEKL. The CDR3 is 16 amino acids. One entry per CDR3 protein, called by TCRdb with MiXCR from the 5' RACE reads. The sample contains under 250,000 distinct CDR3 sequences, 8.5% to 9.5% of which appear only once. The sample comes from a study of T-cell memory formation after mild COVID-19. The specimen was PBMCs or a T cell subset sorted from them (not recorded which). This clonotype originated in a man aged 18 to 30 who had mild COVID-19 (a few samples of this study predate the infection). Cell type and time point are not known. The gene calls are TRBV4-1 and TRBJ1-2; maybe TRBD1 (5 bases). The CDR3 DNA sequence: TGCGCCAGCAGCCAGGTCACCCGGGGCGAGGACTATGGCTACACCTTC. It is translated as CASSQVTRGEDYGYTF.